This T cell receptor (beta chain) was identified in a study of T cells in localized non-small cell lung cancer. After removal of 0 bases from V and 6 bases from J, the junction contained 4 bases not matched to a gene. CDR1 is MGHRA and CDR2 is YSYEKL in the germline V gene. The CDR3 extends over 15 amino acids. Profiling relied on immunoSEQ multiplex PCR, and the TCRdb table lists in-frame clones only, not all of them. The top ten clones hold approximately 12% of a sample with tens of thousands of clones, 80% to 90% of them seen once. Study-wide results and caveats: Uninvolved adjacent lung had the highest recorded T cell clonality, with tumor below it. One tumor region alone was sequenced, and heterogeneity therefore remains possible. A median of 57 of the top 100 tumor clones appeared in adjacent lung, which was paired and uninvolved.

Note on this clone: Its target is unknown.

Source: peripheral blood, taken before any cancer treatment. This TCR came from a female donor aged 60 or older with stage I lung adenocarcinoma. The chain uses TRBV4-1 and TRBJ1-1, with 10 bases fitting TRBD1. CDR3 region: CASSQEGQGGSEAFF. CDR3 sequence (DNA): TGCGCCAGCAGCCAAGAAGGACAGGGGGGGTCTGAAGCTTTCTTT.